The entry below gives a single T cell receptor (beta chain) sequence along with its context. Its antigen is as yet unknown. This CDR3 contains 19 residues. Per germline, CDR1 DFQATT and CDR2 SNEGSKA (reference sequence). V was cut by 2 bases and J by 5 bases, with 30 bases left in between. A J-beta primer mix and a sample-barcoded 5' primer were used in a second PCR of roughly 7 to 12 cycles. MiXCR was run by TCRdb on the 5' RACE reads, yielding one entry per CDR3 protein. The table shows about 800,000 distinct CDR3 sequences, with roughly 25% occurring only once. The sample comes from a study of blood T cells in healthy people across ages. Study conclusions and caveats: Unsorted PBMCs ruled out conclusive naive versus antigen-experienced comparison.

These data also featured in a second study, about T cells of mothers and their children. That investigation notes: Every microgram of extracted RNA entered cDNA synthesis, around 1.5 ug per 15 ul.

The clonotype originates from a boy between 10 and 17 years old in good health. Sequenced material: blood. This chain links TRBV20-1 with TRBJ1-1; D possibly corresponds to TRBD1 (5 bases). The CDR3 nucleotides read TGCAGTGCTAGAACCGACCCTCAGGTCCCGGGTCCCGAGGGGACTGAAGCTTTCTTT. This gives the protein CSARTDPQVPGPEGTEAFF.